The next 7 T cell receptor beta chains were all read from a single sample in a study of blood T cell repertoires in COVID-19. Libraries were prepared by immunoSEQ multiplex PCR; TCRdb keeps only in-frame clonotypes and omits some of them. The data contain more than 65,000 clones, 80% to 90% of them seen just once; the ten biggest clones take up about a fifth. The sequencing sample was made of peripheral blood. The source is a woman aged 45-60 years with acute or convalescent COVID-19.

The chain joins TRBV9 to TRBJ2-3, with a tentative D call TRBD2 (5 bases). Germline CDR1 reads SGDLS; CDR2 reads YYNGEE. This CDR3 comprises 12 residues. V was pared by 0 bases and J by 6 bases, with 5 bases between. The CDR3 coding sequence is TGTGCCAGCAGCGTAGCGGGGGATACGCAGTATTTT. It codes for CASSVAGDTQYF.

The rearrangement links TRBV9 to TRBJ2-4; 11 bases line up with TRBD1. The germline V gene encodes CDR1 SGDLS and CDR2 YYNGEE. V was clipped by 3 bases and J by 2 bases; unmatched bases: 7. The CDR3 extends over 17 amino acids. Here the CDR3 reads CASSAVGQGASKNIQYF. CDR3 nucleotides: TGTGCCAGCAGCGCCGTCGGACAGGGGGCGTCCAAAAACATTCAGTACTTC.

CDR3 nucleotides: TGCAGTGCTAGATCCGAAGAGACCCAGTACTTC. Amino acid sequence: CSARSEETQYF. The chain uses TRBV20-1 and TRBJ2-5; D not resolved. V gave up 2 bases and J gave up 3 bases, with 4 bases separating them. The CDR3 length is 11 residues. CDR1 is DFQATT, CDR2 SNEGSKA, per germline (reference sequence).

CDR3 amino acids: CASSTEETQYF. DNA for the CDR3: TGTGCCAGCTCAACAGAAGAGACCCAGTACTTC. This rearrangement joins TRBV18 to TRBJ2-5; D remains unclear. The CDR3 runs to 11 residues. From germline, CDR1 is KGHSH and CDR2 LQKENI. Trimming took off 5 bases at V and 3 bases at J, with 4 bases between the two ends.

V is TRBV19 and J is TRBJ2-3; D might be TRBD2 (5 bases). V was trimmed by 8 bases and J by 4 bases, leaving 16 bases between them. The length of the CDR3 is 14 residues. In germline, CDR1 is LNHDA, CDR2 SQIVND (reference sequence). This CDR3 is CASGRDQGADTQYF. CDR3 nucleotide sequence: TGTGCCAGTGGCCGGGATCAAGGAGCAGATACGCAGTATTTT. The full variable domain, completed using reference TRBV19 and TRBJ2-3, is DGGITQSPKYLFRKEGQNVTLSCEQNLNHDAMYWYRQDPGQGLRLIYYSQIVNDFQKGDIAEGYSVSREKKESFPLTVTSAQKNPTAFYLCASGRDQGADTQYFGPGTRLTVL.

The CDR3 sequence is CASSDSAFSYEQYF. The CDR3 region has the DNA TGTGCCAGCAGTGATAGCGCCTTCTCCTACGAGCAGTACTTC. The chain is built from TRBV2 and TRBJ2-7, with D perhaps TRBD2 (5 bases). This CDR3 contains 14 residues. V lost 3 bases and J lost 0, with 9 bases in between. The V gene's germline CDR1 is SNHLY and CDR2 FYNNEI.

This clone was seen once. This chain links TRBV5-1 with TRBJ1-1; the D gene is possibly TRBD1 (5 bases). There are 15 residues in the CDR3. CDR1 is SGHRS, CDR2 YFSETQ, per germline. Trimming removed 0 bases from V and 3 bases from J, with 12 bases in between. CDR3 DNA sequence: TGCGCCAGCAGCTTGGATGGTGCGGGGGACACTGAAGCTTTCTTT. Its translation is CASSLDGAGDTEAFF.